The text below deals with one T cell receptor (beta chain). At one boundary the junction diverges from the germline segment, which might be a read error. This entry belongs to a study of blood T cell repertoires in COVID-19. TCRdb's copy holds only in-frame clones and misses some; the assay was immunoSEQ multiplex PCR. The sample carries 250,000 to 350,000 clones, about 85% recorded once. The V gene's germline CDR1 is SSHAT and CDR2 FNYEAQ (reference sequence). CDR3 size: 14 residues. This clonotype was sampled from a woman in her 30s who had recovered from COVID-19. The chain couples TRBV7-7 to TRBJ2-6, with TRBD1 as a possible D gene (5 bases). The source material was PBMCs or T cells enriched from blood (not recorded which). CDR3 coding DNA: TGTGCTAGCAGCTTGGGGCCAGGGGCCAACGTCCTGACTTTC. Amino acids: CASSLGPGANVLTF.